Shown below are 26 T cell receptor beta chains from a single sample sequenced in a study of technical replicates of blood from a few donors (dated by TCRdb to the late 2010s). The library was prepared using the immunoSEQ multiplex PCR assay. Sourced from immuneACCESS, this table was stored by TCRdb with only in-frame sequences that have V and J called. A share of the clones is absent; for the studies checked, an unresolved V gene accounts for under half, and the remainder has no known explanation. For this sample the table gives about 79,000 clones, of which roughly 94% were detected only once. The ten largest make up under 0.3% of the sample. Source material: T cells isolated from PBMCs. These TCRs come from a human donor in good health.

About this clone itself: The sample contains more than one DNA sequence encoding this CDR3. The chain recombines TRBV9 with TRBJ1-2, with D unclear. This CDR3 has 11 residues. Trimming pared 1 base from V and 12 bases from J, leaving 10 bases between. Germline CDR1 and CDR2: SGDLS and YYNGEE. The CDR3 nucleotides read TGTGCCAGCAGCGTACTAAACTCTGACACCTTC. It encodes CASSVLNSDTF.

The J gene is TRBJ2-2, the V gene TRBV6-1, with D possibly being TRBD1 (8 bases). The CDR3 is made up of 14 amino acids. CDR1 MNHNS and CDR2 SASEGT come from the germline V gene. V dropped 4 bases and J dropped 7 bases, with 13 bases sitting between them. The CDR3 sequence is CASSVQGGIGELFF. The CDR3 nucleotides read TGTGCCAGCAGTGTACAGGGGGGGATCGGGGAGCTGTTTTTT.

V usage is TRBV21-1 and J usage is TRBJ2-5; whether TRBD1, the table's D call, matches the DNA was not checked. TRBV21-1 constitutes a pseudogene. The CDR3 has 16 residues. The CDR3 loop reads CASSRDRDQGKETQYF. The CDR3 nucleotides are TGTGCCAGCAGCCGCGACAGGGATCAGGGTAAAGAGACCCAGTACTTC.

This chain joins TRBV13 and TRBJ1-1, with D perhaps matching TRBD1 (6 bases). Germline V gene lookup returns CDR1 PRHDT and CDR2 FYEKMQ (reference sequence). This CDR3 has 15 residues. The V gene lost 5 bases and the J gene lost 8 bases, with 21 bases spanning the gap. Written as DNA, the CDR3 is TGTGCCAGCAGCCCCACAGCAGTAACAGGGTCAGAAGCTTTCTTT. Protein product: CASSPTAVTGSEAFF.

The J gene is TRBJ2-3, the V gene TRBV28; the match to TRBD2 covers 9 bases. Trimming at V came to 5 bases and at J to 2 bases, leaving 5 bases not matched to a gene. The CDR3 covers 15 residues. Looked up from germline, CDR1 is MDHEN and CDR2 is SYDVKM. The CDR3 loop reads CASSRLAGVTDTQYF. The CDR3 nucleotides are TGTGCCAGCAGTCGTTTAGCGGGAGTCACAGATACGCAGTATTTT.

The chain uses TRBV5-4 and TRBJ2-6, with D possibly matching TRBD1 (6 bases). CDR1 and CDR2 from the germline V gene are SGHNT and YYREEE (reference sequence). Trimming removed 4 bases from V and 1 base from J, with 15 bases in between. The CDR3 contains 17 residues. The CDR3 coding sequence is TGTGCCAGCAGCACCGGACAGCGAGAATCTGGGGCCAACGTCCTGACTTTC. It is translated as CASSTGQRESGANVLTF.

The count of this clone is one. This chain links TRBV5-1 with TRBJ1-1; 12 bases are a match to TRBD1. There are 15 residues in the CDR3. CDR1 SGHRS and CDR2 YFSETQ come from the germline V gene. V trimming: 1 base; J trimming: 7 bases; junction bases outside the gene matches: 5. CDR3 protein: CASSLSGTGGGEAFF. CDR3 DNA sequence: TGCGCCAGCAGCTTGTCCGGGACAGGGGGCGGTGAAGCTTTCTTT.

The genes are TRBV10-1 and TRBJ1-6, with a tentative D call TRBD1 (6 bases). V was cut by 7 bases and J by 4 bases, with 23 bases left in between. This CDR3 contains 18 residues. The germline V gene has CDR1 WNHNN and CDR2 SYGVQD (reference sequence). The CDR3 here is CASTRGRGQLLYNSPLHF. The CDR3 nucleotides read TGCGCCAGCACCCGGGGGCGGGGGCAGCTTTTATATAATTCACCCCTCCACTTT.

CDR3 in DNA: TGTGCCAGCAGAGATACTTCTAGCGGGAGGGCCAACGAGCAGTACTTC. Translating gives CASRDTSSGRANEQYF. The chain links TRBV27 to TRBJ2-7; the match to TRBD2 covers 12 bases. Germline V gene lookup returns CDR1 MNHEY and CDR2 SMNVEV (reference sequence). Losses at the gene ends were 6 bases for V and 5 bases for J; bases not matched to a gene: 11. This CDR3 is built from 16 residues.

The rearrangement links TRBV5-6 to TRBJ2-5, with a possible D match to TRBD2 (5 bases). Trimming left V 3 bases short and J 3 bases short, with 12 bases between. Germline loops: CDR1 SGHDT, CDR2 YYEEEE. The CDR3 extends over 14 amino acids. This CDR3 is CASSSSDLEETQYF. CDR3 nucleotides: TGTGCCAGCAGCTCCTCGGACTTGGAAGAGACCCAGTACTTC.

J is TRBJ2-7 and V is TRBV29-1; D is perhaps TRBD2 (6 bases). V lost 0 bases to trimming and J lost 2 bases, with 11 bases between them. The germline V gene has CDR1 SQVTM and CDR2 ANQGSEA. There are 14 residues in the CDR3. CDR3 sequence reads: CSVEDGSNTYEQYF. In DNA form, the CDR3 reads TGCAGCGTTGAAGACGGGAGTAACACCTACGAGCAGTACTTC.

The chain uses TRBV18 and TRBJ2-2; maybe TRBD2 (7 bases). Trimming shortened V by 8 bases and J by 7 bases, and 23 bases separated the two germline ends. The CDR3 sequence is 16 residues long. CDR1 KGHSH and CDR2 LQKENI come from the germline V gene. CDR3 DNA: TGTGCCAGCGTCCCGGGGGGCGCCCCGAACGGCGGGGAGCTGTTTTTT. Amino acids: CASVPGGAPNGGELFF.

Written as DNA, the CDR3 is TGTGCCAGCAGTTTATACCTTACTCGGTCTGCGGGGCAGTACTTC. It translates to CASSLYLTRSAGQYF. This chain connects TRBV28 to TRBJ2-7; the D gene is possibly TRBD2 (5 bases). V dropped 1 base and J dropped 9 bases, with 19 bases sitting between them. Looked up from germline, CDR1 is MDHEN and CDR2 is SYDVKM. There are 15 residues in the CDR3.

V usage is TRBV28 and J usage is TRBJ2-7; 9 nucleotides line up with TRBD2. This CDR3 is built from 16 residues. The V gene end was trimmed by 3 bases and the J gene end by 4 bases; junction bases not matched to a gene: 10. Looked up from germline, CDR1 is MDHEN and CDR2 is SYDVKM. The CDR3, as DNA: TGTGCCAGCAGTTTGGGTTCCGCGGGAGGGCTTTACGAGCAGTACTTC. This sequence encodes CASSLGSAGGLYEQYF.

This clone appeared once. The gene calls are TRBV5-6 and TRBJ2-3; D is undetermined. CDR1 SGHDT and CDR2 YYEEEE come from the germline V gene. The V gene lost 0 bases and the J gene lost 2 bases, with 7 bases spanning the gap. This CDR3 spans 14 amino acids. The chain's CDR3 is CASSLGAHTDTQYF. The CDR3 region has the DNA TGTGCCAGCAGCTTGGGTGCGCACACAGATACGCAGTATTTT. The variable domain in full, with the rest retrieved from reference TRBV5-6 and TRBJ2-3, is DAGVTQSPTHLIKTRGQQVTLRCSPKSGHDTVSWYQQALGQGPQFIFQYYEEEERQRGNFPDRFSGHQFPNYSSELNVNALLLGDSALYLCASSLGAHTDTQYFGPGTRLTVL.

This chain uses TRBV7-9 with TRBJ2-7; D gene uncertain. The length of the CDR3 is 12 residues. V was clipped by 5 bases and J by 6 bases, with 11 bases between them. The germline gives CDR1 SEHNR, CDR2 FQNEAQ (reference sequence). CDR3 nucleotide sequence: TGTGCCAGCAGCGCCATAGAGAGCGAGCAGTACTTC. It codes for CASSAIESEQYF. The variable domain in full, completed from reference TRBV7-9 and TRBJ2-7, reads DTGVSQNPRHKITKRGQNVTFRCDPISEHNRLYWYRQTLGQGPEFLTYFQNEAQLEKSRLLSDRFSAERPKGSFSTLEIQRTEQGDSAMYLCASSAIESEQYFGPGTRLTVT.

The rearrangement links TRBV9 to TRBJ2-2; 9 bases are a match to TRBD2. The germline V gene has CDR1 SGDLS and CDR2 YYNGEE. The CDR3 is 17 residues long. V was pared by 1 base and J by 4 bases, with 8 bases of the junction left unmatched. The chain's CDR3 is CASSVRLLAGATGELFF. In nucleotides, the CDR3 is TGTGCCAGCAGCGTAAGGTTATTAGCGGGGGCCACCGGGGAGCTGTTTTTT. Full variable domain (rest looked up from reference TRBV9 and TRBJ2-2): DSGVTQTPKHLITATGQRVTLRCSPRSGDLSVYWYQQSLDQGLQFLIQYYNGEERAKGNILERFSAQQFPDLHSELNLSSLELGDSALYFCASSVRLLAGATGELFFGEGSRLTVL.

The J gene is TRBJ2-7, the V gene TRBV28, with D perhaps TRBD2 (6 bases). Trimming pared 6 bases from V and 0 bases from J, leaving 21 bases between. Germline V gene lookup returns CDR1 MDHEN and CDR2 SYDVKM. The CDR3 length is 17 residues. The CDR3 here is CASSPGAGRTFSYEQYF. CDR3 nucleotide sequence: TGTGCCAGCAGCCCAGGCGCGGGACGGACCTTCTCCTACGAGCAGTACTTC.

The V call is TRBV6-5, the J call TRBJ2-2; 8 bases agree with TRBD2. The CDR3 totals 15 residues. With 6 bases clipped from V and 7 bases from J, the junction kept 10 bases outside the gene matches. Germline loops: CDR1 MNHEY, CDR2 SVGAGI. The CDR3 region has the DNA TGTGCCAGCAGCGGGGGGGCTAAGCGGATCGGGGAGCTGTTTTTT. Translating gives CASSGGAKRIGELFF.

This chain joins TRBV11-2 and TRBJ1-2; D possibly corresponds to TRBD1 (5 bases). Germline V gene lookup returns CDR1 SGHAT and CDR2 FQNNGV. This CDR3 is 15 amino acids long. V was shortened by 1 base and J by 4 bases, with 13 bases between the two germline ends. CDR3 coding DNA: TGTGCCAGCAGCTTAGGTCAGGGAAAATCCTATGGCTACACCTTC. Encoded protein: CASSLGQGKSYGYTF.

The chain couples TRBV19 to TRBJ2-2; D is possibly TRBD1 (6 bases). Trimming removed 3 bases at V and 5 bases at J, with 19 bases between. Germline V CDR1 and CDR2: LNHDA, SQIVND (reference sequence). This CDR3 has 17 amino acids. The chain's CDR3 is CASSILYRVTKTGELFF. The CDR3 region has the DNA TGTGCCAGTAGTATCCTCTACAGGGTGACAAAGACCGGGGAGCTGTTTTTT.

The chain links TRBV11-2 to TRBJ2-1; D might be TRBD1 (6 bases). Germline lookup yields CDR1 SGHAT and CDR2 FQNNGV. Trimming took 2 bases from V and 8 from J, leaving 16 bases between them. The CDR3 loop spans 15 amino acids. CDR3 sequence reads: CASSLKGQYRHEQFF. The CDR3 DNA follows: TGTGCCAGCAGCTTAAAGGGACAATACAGACATGAGCAGTTCTTC.

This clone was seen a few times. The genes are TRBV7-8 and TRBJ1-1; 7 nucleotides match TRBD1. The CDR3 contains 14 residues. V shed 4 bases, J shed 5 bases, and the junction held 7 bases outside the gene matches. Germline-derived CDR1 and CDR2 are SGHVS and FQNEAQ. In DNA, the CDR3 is TGTGCCAGCAGCTGGAGACAGGGTGCAACTGAAGCTTTCTTT. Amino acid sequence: CASSWRQGATEAFF.

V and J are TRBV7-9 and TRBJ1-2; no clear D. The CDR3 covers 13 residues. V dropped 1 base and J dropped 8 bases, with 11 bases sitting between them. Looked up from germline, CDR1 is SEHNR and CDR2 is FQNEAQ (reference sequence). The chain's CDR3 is CASSLGGASGYTF. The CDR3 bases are TGTGCCAGCAGCTTAGGTGGAGCGTCCGGCTACACCTTC.

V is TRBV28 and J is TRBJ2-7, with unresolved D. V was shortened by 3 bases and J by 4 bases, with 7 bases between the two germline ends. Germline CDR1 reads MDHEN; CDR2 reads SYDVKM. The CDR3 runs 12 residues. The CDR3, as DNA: TGTGCCAGCAGTTTTCGGTTTTACGAGCAGTACTTC. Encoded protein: CASSFRFYEQYF.

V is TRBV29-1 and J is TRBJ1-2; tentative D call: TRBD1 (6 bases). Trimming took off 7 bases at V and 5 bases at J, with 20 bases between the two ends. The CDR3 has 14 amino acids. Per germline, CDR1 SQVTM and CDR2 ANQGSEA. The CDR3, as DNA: TGCAGCGCGGGGGGAGGCAGGGGCTGGTATGGCTACACCTTC. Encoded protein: CSAGGGRGWYGYTF.